This TCR beta chain is drawn from a study of cytomegalovirus exposure and HLA in healthy donors. Study-wide background: The study placed 70% to 85% of its 398 genotyped donors in the Caucasian-associated ancestry cluster.

Study results and caveats: TCR beta V- and J-gene trimming was later associated with a missense DCLRE1C variant. In a later analysis, most CMV-associated TCR beta chains appeared HLA-restricted.

Donors were ostensibly healthy at sampling, although undocumented immune exposures were probable. Vbeta (60) and Jbeta (13) primers were used in the PCR. TCRdb keeps only in-frame clones here, not all; method: immunoSEQ multiplex PCR. This table holds 150,000 to 200,000 clones, more than 60% found once. This clone has a handful of counts. What it binds is not known. CDR3 length equals 15 residues. After removal of 2 bases from V and 8 bases from J, the junction contained 6 bases not matched to a gene. The V gene's germline CDR1 is LGHNA and CDR2 YSLEER. The sequenced sample was PBMCs. This chain joins TRBV4-3 and TRBJ2-1; 10 bases are a match to TRBD2. This clonotype was obtained from a woman in her 30s in good health and CMV-seropositive. The CDR3 nucleotides are TGCGCCAGCAGCCAATCTAGCGGGAGTCCCTATGAGCAGTTCTTC. Translated, it gives CASSQSSGSPYEQFF.